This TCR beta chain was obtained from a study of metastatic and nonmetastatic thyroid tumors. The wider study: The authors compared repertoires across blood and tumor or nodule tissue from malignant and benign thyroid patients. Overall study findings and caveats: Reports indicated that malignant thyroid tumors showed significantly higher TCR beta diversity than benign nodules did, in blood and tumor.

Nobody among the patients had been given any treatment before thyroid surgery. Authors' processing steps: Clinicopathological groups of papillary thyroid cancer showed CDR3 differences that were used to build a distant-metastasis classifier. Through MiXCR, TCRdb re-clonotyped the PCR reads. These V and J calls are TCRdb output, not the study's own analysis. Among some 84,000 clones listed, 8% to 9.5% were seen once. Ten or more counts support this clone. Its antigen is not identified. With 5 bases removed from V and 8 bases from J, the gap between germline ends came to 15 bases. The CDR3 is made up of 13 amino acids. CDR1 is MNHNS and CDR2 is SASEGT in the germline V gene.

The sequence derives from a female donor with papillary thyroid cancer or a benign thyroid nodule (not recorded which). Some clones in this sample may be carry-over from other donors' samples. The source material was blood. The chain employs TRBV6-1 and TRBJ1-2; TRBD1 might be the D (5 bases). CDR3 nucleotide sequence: TGTGCCAGCAGTTCCCCAGGGATTCTCGGCTACACCTTC. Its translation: CASSSPGILGYTF.